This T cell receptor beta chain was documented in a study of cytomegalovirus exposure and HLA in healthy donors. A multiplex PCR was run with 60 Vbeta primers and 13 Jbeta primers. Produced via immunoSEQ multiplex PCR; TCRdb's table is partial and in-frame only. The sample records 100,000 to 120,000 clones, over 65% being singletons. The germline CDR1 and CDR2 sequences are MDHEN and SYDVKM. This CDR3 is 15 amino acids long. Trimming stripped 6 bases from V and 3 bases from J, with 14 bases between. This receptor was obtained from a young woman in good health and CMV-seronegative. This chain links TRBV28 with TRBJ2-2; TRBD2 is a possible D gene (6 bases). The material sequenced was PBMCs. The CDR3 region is CASSAPGLHTGELFF. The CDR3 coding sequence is TGTGCCAGCAGCGCGCCGGGACTTCACACCGGGGAGCTGTTTTTT.